The clone carrying this TCR beta chain was observed a few times. Its antigen remains unidentified. The data were taken from a study of human T cells and chemical hapten exposure. The study used a library that attached unique molecular identifiers to individual cDNA molecules. TCRdb redid the calling of the RACE reads with MiXCR, one entry per CDR3 protein. Of nearly 85,000 distinct CDR3 sequences in the sample, roughly 11% were seen once. Study findings and constraints: Expanded TCRs made up significantly more big CDR3 similarity clusters than controls did. DPC sensitization left the count of TCRs above 1 in 1000 unchanged.

Sample time point: patch test 2, 6 weeks after DPC sensitization. Treatment denoted: therapeutic diphenylcyclopropenone sensitization with weekly scalp DPC. This clonotype was obtained from a young man with alopecia areata. Some clones in this sample may be carry-over from other donors' samples. Specimen: whole blood, collected in connection with sensitization to the hapten diphenylcyclopropenone (DPC).

CDR3 DNA sequence: TGTGCCAGCAGCTTATCCCGACCCAATGAGCAGTTCTTC. The encoded protein is CASSLSRPNEQFF. The chain uses TRBV7-3 and TRBJ2-1; D not resolved. Trimming left V 2 bases short and J 6 bases short, with 8 bases between. The CDR3 spans 13 residues. Germline lookup yields CDR1 SGHTA and CDR2 FQGTGA.